This entry features one T cell receptor beta chain sequence. The data originate from a study of cytomegalovirus exposure and HLA in healthy donors. PCR amplification relied on 60 Vbeta primers (plus 13 Jbeta primers). Libraries were prepared by immunoSEQ multiplex PCR; TCRdb keeps only in-frame clonotypes and omits some of them. The repertoire holds just over 60,000 clones, with about 89% as singletons. Germline V lookup: CDR1 MNHEY, CDR2 SVGAGI. CDR3 size: 14 residues. Trimming removed 5 bases at V and 3 bases at J, with 13 bases between. The source is a man younger than 35 in good health and CMV-seronegative. The chain links TRBV6-5 to TRBJ1-1; D is ambiguous. The sample taken for sequencing was PBMCs. CDR3 sequence (DNA): TGTGCCAGCAGTACCACCTACGGGGACACTGAAGCTTTCTTT. It encodes CASSTTYGDTEAFF.